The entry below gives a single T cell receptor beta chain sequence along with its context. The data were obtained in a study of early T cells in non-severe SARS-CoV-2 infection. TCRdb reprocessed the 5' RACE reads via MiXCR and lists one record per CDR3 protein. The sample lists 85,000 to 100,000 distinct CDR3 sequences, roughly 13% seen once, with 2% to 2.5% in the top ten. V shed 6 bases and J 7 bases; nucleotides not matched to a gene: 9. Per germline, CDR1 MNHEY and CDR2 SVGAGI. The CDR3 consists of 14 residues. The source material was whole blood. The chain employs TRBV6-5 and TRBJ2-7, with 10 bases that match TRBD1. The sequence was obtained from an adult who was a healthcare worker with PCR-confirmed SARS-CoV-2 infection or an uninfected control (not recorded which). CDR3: CASSQRQGAGEQYF. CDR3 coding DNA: TGTGCCAGCAGCCAAAGACAGGGGGCGGGGGAGCAGTACTTC.